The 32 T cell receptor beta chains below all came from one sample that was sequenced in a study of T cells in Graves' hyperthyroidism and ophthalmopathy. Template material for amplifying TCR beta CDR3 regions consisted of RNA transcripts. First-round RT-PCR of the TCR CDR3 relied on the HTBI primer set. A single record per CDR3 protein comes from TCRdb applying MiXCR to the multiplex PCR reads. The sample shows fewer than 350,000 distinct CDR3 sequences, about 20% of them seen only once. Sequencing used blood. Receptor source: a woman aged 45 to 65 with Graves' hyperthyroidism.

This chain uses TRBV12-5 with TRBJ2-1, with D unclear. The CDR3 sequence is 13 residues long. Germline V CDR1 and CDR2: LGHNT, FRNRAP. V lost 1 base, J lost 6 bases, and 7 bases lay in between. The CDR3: CASGLGQINEQFF. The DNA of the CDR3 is TGTGCTAGTGGTTTGGGGCAGATCAATGAGCAGTTCTTC.

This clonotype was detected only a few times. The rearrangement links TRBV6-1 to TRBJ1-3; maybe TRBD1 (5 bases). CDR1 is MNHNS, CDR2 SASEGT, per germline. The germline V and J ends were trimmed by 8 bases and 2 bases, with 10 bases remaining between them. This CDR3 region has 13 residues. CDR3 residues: CASGSGAGNTIYF. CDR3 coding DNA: TGTGCCAGCGGGTCGGGGGCTGGAAACACCATATATTTT.

CDR3 amino acids: CSAPIQTWNSPLHF. For the CDR3, the DNA is TGCAGTGCCCCCATCCAAACTTGGAACTCACCCCTCCACTTT. V is TRBV20-1 and J is TRBJ1-6, with unresolved D. CDR1 is DFQATT, CDR2 SNEGSKA, per germline (reference sequence). Trimming stripped 6 bases from V and 10 bases from J, with 19 bases between. This CDR3 is 14 amino acids long.

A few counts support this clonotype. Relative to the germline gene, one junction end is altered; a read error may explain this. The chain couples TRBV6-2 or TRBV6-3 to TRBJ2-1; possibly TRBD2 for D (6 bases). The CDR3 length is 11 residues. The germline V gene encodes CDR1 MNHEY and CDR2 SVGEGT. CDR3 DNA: TGCGTGACTAGAAGCTACAATGAGCAGTTCTTC. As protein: CVTRSYNEQFF.

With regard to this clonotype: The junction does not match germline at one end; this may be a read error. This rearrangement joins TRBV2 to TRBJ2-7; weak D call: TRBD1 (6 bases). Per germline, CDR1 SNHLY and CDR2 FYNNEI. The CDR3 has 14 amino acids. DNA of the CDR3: TGTGCCGGCAGATTAAGGGGACAAATATACGAGCAGTACTTC. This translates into CAGRLRGQIYEQYF.

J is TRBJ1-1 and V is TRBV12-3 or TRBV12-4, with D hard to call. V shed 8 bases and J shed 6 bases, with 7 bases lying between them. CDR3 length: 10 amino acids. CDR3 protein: CASSSAEAFF. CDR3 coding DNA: TGTGCCAGCTCGAGCGCTGAAGCTTTCTTT.

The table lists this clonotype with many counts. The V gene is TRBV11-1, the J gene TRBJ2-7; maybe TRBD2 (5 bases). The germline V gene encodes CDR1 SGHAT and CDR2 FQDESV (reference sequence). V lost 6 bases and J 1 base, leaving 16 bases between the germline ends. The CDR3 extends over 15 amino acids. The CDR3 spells CASRGSGKRSYEQYF. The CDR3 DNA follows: TGTGCCAGCAGAGGGTCCGGGAAACGATCCTACGAGCAGTACTTC.

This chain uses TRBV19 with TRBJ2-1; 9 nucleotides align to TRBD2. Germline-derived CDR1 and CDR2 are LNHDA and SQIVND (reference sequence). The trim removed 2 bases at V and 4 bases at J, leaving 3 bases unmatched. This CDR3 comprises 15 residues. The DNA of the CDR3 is TGTGCCAGTAGTATATCTAGCGGGGCGTACAATGAGCAGTTCTTC. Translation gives CASSISSGAYNEQFF. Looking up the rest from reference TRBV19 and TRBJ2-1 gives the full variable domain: DGGITQSPKYLFRKEGQNVTLSCEQNLNHDAMYWYRQDPGQGLRLIYYSQIVNDFQKGDIAEGYSVSREKKESFPLTVTSAQKNPTAFYLCASSISSGAYNEQFFGPGTRLTVL.

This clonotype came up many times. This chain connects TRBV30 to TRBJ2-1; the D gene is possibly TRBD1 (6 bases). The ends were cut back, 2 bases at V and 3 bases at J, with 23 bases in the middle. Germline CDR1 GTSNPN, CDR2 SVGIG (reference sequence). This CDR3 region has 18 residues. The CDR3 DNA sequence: TGTGCCTGGAGTCTGGCAGGGGATAAACGGTTGAGCTACAATGAGCAGTTCTTC. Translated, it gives CAWSLAGDKRLSYNEQFF.

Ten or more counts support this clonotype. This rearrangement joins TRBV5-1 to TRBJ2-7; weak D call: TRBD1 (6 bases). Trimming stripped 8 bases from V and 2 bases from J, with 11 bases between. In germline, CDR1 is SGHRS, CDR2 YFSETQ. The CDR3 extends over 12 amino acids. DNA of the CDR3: TGCGCCAGAACAGGGCCAGCCTACGAGCAGTACGTC. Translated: CARTGPAYEQYV.

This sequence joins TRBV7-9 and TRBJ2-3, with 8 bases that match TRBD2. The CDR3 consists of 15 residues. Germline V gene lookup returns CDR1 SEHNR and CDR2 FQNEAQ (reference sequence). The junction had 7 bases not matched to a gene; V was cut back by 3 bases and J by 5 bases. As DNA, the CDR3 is TGTGCCAGCAGCTTGTTAGCGGGGCTGGAAGATACGCAGTATTTT. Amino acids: CASSLLAGLEDTQYF.

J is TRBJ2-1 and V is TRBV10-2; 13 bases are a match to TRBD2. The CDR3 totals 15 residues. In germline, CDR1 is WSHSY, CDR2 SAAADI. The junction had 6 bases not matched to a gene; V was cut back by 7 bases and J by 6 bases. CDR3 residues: CASNPLAGGINEQFF. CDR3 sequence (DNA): TGCGCCAGCAACCCACTAGCGGGAGGGATCAATGAGCAGTTCTTC.

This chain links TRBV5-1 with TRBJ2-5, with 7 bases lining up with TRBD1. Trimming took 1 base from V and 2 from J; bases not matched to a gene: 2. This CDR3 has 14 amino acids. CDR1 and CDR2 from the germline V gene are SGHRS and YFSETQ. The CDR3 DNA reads TGCGCCAGCAGCTTGACAGGGGCTCAAGAGACCCAGTACTTC. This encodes CASSLTGAQETQYF.

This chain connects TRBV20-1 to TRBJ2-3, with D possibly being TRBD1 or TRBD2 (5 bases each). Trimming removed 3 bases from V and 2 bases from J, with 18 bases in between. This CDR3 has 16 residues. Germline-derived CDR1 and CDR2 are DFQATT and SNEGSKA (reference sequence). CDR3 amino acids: CSAREGRGGFTDTQYF. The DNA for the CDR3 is TGCAGTGCTAGGGAAGGACGGGGCGGATTCACAGATACGCAGTATTTT.

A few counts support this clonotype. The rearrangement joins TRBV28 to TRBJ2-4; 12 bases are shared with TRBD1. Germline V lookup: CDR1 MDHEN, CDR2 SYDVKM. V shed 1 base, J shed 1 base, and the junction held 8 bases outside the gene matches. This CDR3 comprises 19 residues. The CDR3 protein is CASSLSGQGANLAKNIQYF. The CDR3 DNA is TGTGCCAGCAGTTTATCGGGACAGGGGGCGAATCTTGCCAAAAACATTCAGTACTTC.

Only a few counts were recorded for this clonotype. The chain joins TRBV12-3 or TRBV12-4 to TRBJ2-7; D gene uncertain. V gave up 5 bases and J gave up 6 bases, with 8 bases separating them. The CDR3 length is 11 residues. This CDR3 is CASSLTTEQYF. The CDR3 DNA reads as TGTGCCAGCAGTCTCACAACCGAGCAGTACTTC.

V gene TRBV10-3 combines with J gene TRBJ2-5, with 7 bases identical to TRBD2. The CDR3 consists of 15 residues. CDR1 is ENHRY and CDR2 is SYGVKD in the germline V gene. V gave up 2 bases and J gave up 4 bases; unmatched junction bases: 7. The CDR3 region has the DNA TGTGCCATCAGTGAGGACGAGTCGGGAGGAGAGACCCAGTACTTC. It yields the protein CAISEDESGGETQYF.

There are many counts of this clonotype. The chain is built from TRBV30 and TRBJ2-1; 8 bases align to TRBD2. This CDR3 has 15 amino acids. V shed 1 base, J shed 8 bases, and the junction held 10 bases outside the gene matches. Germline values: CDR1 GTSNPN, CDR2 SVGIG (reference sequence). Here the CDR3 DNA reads TGTGCCTGGAGTGCTGGTAGCGGGACTTCGGATGAGCAGTTCTTC. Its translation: CAWSAGSGTSDEQFF.

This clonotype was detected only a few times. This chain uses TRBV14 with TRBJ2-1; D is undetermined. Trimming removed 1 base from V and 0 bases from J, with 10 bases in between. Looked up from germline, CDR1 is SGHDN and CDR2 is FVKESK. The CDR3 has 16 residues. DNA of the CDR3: TGTGCCAGCAGCCAAGTTGCCCTCAGCTCCTACAATGAGCAGTTCTTC. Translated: CASSQVALSSYNEQFF.

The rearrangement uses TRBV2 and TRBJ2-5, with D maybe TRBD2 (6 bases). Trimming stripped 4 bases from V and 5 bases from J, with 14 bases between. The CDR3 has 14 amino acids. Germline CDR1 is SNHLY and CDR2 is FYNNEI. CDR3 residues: CASSGGRRVETQYF. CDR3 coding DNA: TGTGCCAGCAGTGGGGGACGGAGGGTTGAGACCCAGTACTTC.

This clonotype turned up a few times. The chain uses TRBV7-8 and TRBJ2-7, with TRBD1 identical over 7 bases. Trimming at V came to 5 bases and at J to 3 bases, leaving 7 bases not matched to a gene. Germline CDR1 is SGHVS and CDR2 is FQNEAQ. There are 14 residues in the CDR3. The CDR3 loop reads CASSPLGTVYEQYF. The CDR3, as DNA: TGTGCCAGCAGCCCGCTAGGGACAGTCTACGAGCAGTACTTC.

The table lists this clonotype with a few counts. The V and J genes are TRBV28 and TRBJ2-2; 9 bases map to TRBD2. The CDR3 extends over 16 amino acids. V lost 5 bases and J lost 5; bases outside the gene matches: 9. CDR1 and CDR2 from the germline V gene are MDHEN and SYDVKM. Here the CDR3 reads CASSVIAGAGTGELFF. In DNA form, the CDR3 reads TGTGCCAGCAGTGTCATAGCGGGAGCCGGAACCGGGGAGCTGTTTTTT.

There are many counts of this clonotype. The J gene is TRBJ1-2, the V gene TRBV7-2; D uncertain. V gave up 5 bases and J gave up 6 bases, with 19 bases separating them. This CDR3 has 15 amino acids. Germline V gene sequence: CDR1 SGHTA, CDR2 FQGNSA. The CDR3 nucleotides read TGTGCCAGCAGCGCAAGACTTACCCCGGACCATGGCTACACCTTC. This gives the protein CASSARLTPDHGYTF.

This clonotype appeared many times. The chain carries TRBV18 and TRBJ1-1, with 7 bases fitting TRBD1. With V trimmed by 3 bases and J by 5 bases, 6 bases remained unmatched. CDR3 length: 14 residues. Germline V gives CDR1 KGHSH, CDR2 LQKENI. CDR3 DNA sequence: TGTGCCAGCTCACCGAACAGGGGAGAAACTGAAGCTTTCTTT. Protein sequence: CASSPNRGETEAFF.

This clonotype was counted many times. The chain's CDR3 is CASSLGLAADTQYF. The CDR3 region has the DNA TGCGCCAGCAGCTTGGGACTAGCGGCAGATACGCAGTATTTT. This chain links TRBV5-1 with TRBJ2-3, with 9 positions matching TRBD2. Germline-derived CDR1 and CDR2 are SGHRS and YFSETQ. This CDR3 is 14 amino acids long. With 0 bases clipped from V and 4 bases from J, the junction kept 0 bases outside the gene matches.

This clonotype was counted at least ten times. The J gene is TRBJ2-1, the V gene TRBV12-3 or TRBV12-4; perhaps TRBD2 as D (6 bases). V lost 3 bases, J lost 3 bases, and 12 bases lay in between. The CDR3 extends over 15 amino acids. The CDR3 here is CASSFSGVVYNEQFF. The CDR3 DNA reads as TGTGCCAGCAGTTTTTCGGGGGTGGTCTACAATGAGCAGTTCTTC.

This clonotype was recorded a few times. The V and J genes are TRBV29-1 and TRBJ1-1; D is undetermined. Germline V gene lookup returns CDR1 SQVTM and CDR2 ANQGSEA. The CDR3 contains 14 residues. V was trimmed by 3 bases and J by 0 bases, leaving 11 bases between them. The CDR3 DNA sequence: TGCAGCGTTGAGGTCGGCGACCTGAACACTGAAGCTTTCTTT. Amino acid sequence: CSVEVGDLNTEAFF.

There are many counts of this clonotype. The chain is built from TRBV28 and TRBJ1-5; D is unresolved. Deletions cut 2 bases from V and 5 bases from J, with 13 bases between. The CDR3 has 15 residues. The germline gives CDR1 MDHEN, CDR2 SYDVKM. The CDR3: CASSLTVSRDQPQHF. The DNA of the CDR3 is TGTGCCAGCAGTTTAACGGTATCAAGGGATCAGCCCCAGCATTTT.

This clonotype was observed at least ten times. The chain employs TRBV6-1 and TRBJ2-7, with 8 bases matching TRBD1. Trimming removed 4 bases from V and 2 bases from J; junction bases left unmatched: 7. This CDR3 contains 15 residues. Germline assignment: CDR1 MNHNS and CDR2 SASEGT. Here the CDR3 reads CASSALWTGPYEQYV. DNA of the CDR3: TGTGCCAGCAGTGCCCTCTGGACAGGGCCCTACGAGCAGTACGTC.

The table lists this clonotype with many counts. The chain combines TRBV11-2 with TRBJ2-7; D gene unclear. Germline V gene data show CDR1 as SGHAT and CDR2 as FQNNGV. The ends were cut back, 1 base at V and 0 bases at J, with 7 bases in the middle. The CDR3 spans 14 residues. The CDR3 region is CASSLGLGSYEQYV. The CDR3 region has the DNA TGTGCCAGCAGCTTAGGGCTGGGCTCCTACGAGCAGTACGTC.

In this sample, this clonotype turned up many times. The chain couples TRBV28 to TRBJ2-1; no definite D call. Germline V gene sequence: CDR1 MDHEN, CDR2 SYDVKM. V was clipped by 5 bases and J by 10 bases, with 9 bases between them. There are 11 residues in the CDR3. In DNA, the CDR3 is TGTGCCAGCAGTGGCCGACCGGAGCAGTTCTTC. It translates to CASSGRPEQFF.

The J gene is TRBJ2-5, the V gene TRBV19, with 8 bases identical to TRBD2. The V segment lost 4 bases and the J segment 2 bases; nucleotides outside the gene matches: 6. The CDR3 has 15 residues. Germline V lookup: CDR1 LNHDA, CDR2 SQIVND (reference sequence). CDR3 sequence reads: CASSRGLVRQETQYF. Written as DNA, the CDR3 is TGTGCCAGTAGTAGGGGACTAGTTCGACAAGAGACCCAGTACTTC. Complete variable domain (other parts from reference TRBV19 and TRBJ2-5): DGGITQSPKYLFRKEGQNVTLSCEQNLNHDAMYWYRQDPGQGLRLIYYSQIVNDFQKGDIAEGYSVSREKKESFPLTVTSAQKNPTAFYLCASSRGLVRQETQYFGPGTRLLVL.